Listed below are T cell receptor beta chains from one sample, sequenced in a study of blood T cell repertoires in COVID-19. Using immunoSEQ multiplex PCR, the repertoire was profiled, and TCRdb retains in-frame clones only, with some absent. Of roughly 410,000 clones listed, more than 70% were seen once; the top ten hold more than 0.95%. The sequenced sample was peripheral blood. The receptor set was obtained from a man in his forties with acute or convalescent COVID-19. CDR3s include the opening cysteine and the closing phenylalanine or tryptophan. D genes are given only for firm matches. Only some rows state a clone size, as once, few, many or a class for expanded clones.

>TRBV18|TRBJ1-2|TRBD1|-
TGTGCCAGCTCAAACAGGGGGTCAAATTATGGCTACACCTTC
CASSNRGSNYGYTF
>TRBV5-6|TRBJ1-2|-|once
TGTGCCAGCAGCTCGGGTTATAACTATGGCTACACCTTC
CASSSGYNYGYTF
>TRBV4-2|TRBJ1-5|-|-
TGTGCCAGCAGCCAAGAGTCGTCAGGCAATCAGCCCCAGCATTTT
CASSQESSGNQPQHF
>TRBV7-2|TRBJ1-1|-|-
TGTGCCAGCAGCCCCCAGCAGGGGAACACTGAAGCTTTCTTT
CASSPQQGNTEAFF
>TRBV13|TRBJ2-2|-|-
TGTGCCAGCAGCTTAGGCGGCAGGGGAAGCACCGGGGAGCTGTTTTTT
CASSLGGRGSTGELFF
>TRBV5-5|TRBJ2-7|TRBD2|-
TGTGCCAGCAGCGGGGGCGGCCTAGCGGGGAGCGGGGAGCAGTACTTC
CASSGGGLAGSGEQYF
>TRBV10-1|TRBJ1-1|TRBD1|few
TGCGCCAGCAGTGAGTCGAACAGGGGGCAAGCTTTCTTT
CASSESNRGQAFF
>TRBV30|TRBJ1-5|-|-
TGTGCCTGGACCACAGGGTCGGGACAGCCCCAGCATTTT
CAWTTGSGQPQHF
>TRBV4-2|TRBJ2-7|-|-
TGTGCCAGCAGCCAAGAAGGTCCCAGGGGCCACGAGCAGTACTTC
CASSQEGPRGHEQYF
>TRBV24-1|TRBJ2-1|-|-
TGTGCCACCAGTGCCCCCGGGGATTCCTACAATGAGCAGTTCTTC
CATSAPGDSYNEQFF
>TRBV7-9|TRBJ2-1|TRBD1|-
TGTGCCAGCAGCCCTCGAGACAGGGAGTCCTACAATGAGCAGTTCTTC
CASSPRDRESYNEQFF
>TRBV2|TRBJ1-6|-|-
TGTGCCAGCAGACCAGCCGGGACTCATAATTCACCCCTCCACTTT
CASRPAGTHNSPLHF
>TRBV4-3|TRBJ1-1|TRBD1|-
TGCGCCAGCAGCAAGGGGGCCACCCTCCGCGGCACTGAAGCTTTCTTT
CASSKGATLRGTEAFF
>TRBV6-2/TRBV6-3|TRBJ1-2|-|-
TGTGCCAGCAGTTATGGCCAGGGAGGGTCTCTCTACACCTTC
CASSYGQGGSLYTF
>TRBV28|TRBJ1-1|-|-
TGTGCCAGCAGTTTCACACGGAACACTGAAGCTTTCTTT
CASSFTRNTEAFF
>TRBV28|TRBJ2-5|-|-
TGTGCCAGCAGTTTCCACTCCAGGAATGGAGAGACCCAGTACTTC
CASSFHSRNGETQYF
>TRBV27|TRBJ1-4|TRBD1|-
TGTGCCAGCAGTTCACTGGACAGGGGAAGAGCTAATGAAAAACTGTTTTTT
CASSSLDRGRANEKLFF
>TRBV6-6|TRBJ2-7|TRBD2|-
TGTGCCAGCAGTCCGCGTGGGGGCGGGAGGGCTACCTACGAGCAGTACTTC
CASSPRGGGRATYEQYF
>TRBV6-1|TRBJ2-7|-|-
TGTGCCAGCAGTGAAGCGGACAGTCAGCAGTACTTC
CASSEADSQQYF
>TRBV18|TRBJ1-5|TRBD1|-
TGTGCCAGCTCACCGGGACAGGGAAGTCAGCCCCAGCATTTT
CASSPGQGSQPQHF
>TRBV11-1|TRBJ1-2|-|-
TGTGCCAGCAGCTTAGGGGGCCTCAACTATGGCTACACCTTC
CASSLGGLNYGYTF
>TRBV28|TRBJ2-1|-|-
TGTGCCAGCTACCGAGGGAGTCCTTACAATGAGCAGTTCTTC
CASYRGSPYNEQFF
>TRBV4-1|TRBJ1-5|-|many
TGCGCCAGCAGCCAAGATTTCTATAGACTGCGGCGGACAAATCAGCCCCAGCATTTT
CASSQDFYRLRRTNQPQHF
>TRBV5-6|TRBJ2-1|TRBD2|once
TGTGCCAGCAGCTTGAAAAGCCTAGCGGTTTACAATGAGCAGTTCTTC
CASSLKSLAVYNEQFF
>TRBV19|TRBJ1-3|-|-
TGTGCCAGTAGTCCGGTTTCGAGCTCTGGAAACACCATATATTTT
CASSPVSSSGNTIYF
>TRBV6-5|TRBJ1-4|TRBD1|-
TGTGCCAGCAGCCTGACAGGGTTTAATGAAAAACTGTTTTTT
CASSLTGFNEKLFF
>TRBV27|TRBJ2-7|-|-
TGTGCCAGCAGTTCGCAGTTAACGAATGAGCAGTACTTC
CASSSQLTNEQYF
>TRBV2|TRBJ2-7|-|-
TGTGCCAGCACTATGGCCTACGAGCAGTACTTC
CASTMAYEQYF
>TRBV28|TRBJ2-7|-|few
TGTGCCAGCAGTATCAGACTTACCTACGAGCAGTACTTC
CASSIRLTYEQYF
>TRBV4-2|TRBJ2-2|TRBD2|-
TGTGCCAGCAGCCAAGATCGGTGGCGGGAGGGGAGCACCGGGGAGCTGTTTTTT
CASSQDRWREGSTGELFF
>TRBV4-2|TRBJ1-6|-|-
TGTGCCAGCAGCCAAGAGGCCAGCGGGAGTTATAATTCACCCCTCCACTTT
CASSQEASGSYNSPLHF
>TRBV29-1|TRBJ2-6|-|-
TGCAGCGTTGAAGTCCCTTCGGGACTGAACTCTGGGGCCAACGTCCTGACTTTC
CSVEVPSGLNSGANVLTF
>TRBV28|TRBJ2-3|-|-
TGTGCCAGCAGTCCCTTCAGGGGCGTCACAGATACGCAGTATTTT
CASSPFRGVTDTQYF
>TRBV2|TRBJ2-5|-|-
TGTGCCAGCAGTGTCGGCTCAGGGGGGCAAGAGACCCAGTACTTC
CASSVGSGGQETQYF
>TRBV6-6|TRBJ1-1|TRBD1|-
TGTGCCAGCATTTCGACAGGGGGCTACACTGAAGCTTTCTTT
CASISTGGYTEAFF
>TRBV7-2|TRBJ2-3|TRBD2|once
TGTGCCAGCAGCTTAGAGAGCGGGGGGTGGGATACGCAGTATTTT
CASSLESGGWDTQYF
>TRBV15|TRBJ1-1|TRBD1|-
TGTGCCACCAGCTCCGACAGGGAGGCCAACACTGAAGCTTTCTTT
CATSSDREANTEAFF
>TRBV3-1/TRBV3-2|TRBJ2-1|TRBD1|-
TGTGCCAGCAGCCAAGGACGCAAAACAGGGGCAGGTGAGCAGTTCTTC
CASSQGRKTGAGEQFF
>TRBV4-1|TRBJ2-7|TRBD1|-
TGCGCCAGCAGCCAAGTTTCTCCGGGACAGCTTATCTCCTACGAGCAGTACTTC
CASSQVSPGQLISYEQYF
>TRBV5-1|TRBJ2-7|-|-
TGCGCCAGCAGCTGGCGGGGTGGGCGGAACGAGCAGTACTTC
CASSWRGGRNEQYF
>TRBV27|TRBJ2-1|TRBD1|-
TGTGCCAGCAGTTCCACCGGGACAGGGACCTACAATGAGCAGTTCTTC
CASSSTGTGTYNEQFF